A selection of T cell receptor beta chains follows, all from one sample in a study of T cells in Graves' hyperthyroidism and ophthalmopathy. TCRdb re-called the multiplex PCR reads with MiXCR, one entry per CDR3 protein. Altogether a few hundred thousand distinct CDR3 sequences are present, over 15% being singletons, with the ten largest covering roughly 18%. Sequenced sample: blood. The receptor source for this set is a woman between 18 and 29 years old with Graves' ophthalmopathy. Each CDR3 is given with its conserved first and last residue. The order of the fields is V gene, J gene, clone size, D gene, CDR3 DNA, CDR3 protein. The D gene is left open where the match is weak. Clone size, where shown, is once, few, many, or a class for clones that have expanded.

V: TRBV6-1; J: TRBJ2-1; size: .; D: .; DNA: TGTGCCAGCATCACAGGCCCCCAGGGGGGCGAGCAGTTCTTC; CDR3: CASITGPQGGEQFF
V: TRBV7-2; J: TRBJ1-2; size: many; D: .; DNA: TGTGCCAGCAGCTTAGAGTCAATGACTAGGGCCGTTAACTATGGCTACACCTTC; CDR3: CASSLESMTRAVNYGYTF
V: TRBV6-5; J: TRBJ2-2; size: few; D: .; DNA: TGTGCCAGCAGTTACAGGTCAACCGGGGAGCTGTTTTTT; CDR3: CASSYRSTGELFF
V: TRBV15; J: TRBJ2-5; size: .; D: TRBD2; DNA: TGTGCCACCAGCAGAGGCGCGGGAGGAGAGACCCAGTACTTC; CDR3: CATSRGAGGETQYF
V: TRBV28; J: TRBJ2-5; size: many; D: .; DNA: TGTGCCAGCAGTTCCGGGGCCCAAGAGACCCAGTACTTC; CDR3: CASSSGAQETQYF
V: TRBV12-5; J: TRBJ2-1; size: few; D: TRBD2; DNA: TGTGCTAGTGGACACGATCCGATCGGCGGGAGACGCAATGAGCAGTTCTTC; CDR3: CASGHDPIGGRRNEQFF
V: TRBV20-1; J: TRBJ1-1; size: few; D: .; DNA: TGCAGTGCTACCTTTGGGGGGCGGAACACTGAAGCTTTCTTT; CDR3: CSATFGGRNTEAFF
V: TRBV12-3/TRBV12-4; J: TRBJ2-1; size: many; D: .; DNA: TGTGCCAGCAGTTTTTCTGGCTATGAGCAGTTCTTC; CDR3: CASSFSGYEQFF
V: TRBV5-1; J: TRBJ2-7; size: many; D: .; DNA: TGCGCCAGCAGCTTCGCCCAGGACGGACGCTACGAGCAGTACTTC; CDR3: CASSFAQDGRYEQYF
V: TRBV4-1; J: TRBJ1-3; size: .; D: .; DNA: TGCGCCAGCAGCCAAGATAGGACCTTCTCCTCTGGAAACACCATATATTTT; CDR3: CASSQDRTFSSGNTIYF
V: TRBV28; J: TRBJ1-4; size: .; D: TRBD1; DNA: TGTGCCAGCAGTTTATTGGGGACAGGATTGAGGAGAAAACTGTTTTTT; CDR3: CASSLLGTGLRRKLFF